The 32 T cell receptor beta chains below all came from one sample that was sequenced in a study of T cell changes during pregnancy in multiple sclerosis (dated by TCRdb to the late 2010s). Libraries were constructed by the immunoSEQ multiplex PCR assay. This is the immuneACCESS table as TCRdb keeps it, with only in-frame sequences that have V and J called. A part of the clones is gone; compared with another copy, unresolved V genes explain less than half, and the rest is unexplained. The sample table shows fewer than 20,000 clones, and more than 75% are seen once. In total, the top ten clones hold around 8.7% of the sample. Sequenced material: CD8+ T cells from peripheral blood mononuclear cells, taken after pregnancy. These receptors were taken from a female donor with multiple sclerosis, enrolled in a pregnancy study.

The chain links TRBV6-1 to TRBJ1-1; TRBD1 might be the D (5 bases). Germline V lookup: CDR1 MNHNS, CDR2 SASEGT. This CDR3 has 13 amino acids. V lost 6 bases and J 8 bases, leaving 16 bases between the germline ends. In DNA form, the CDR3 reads TGTGCCAGCAGAGAAACAGGTGCCGGGGAAGCTTTCTTT. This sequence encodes CASRETGAGEAFF.

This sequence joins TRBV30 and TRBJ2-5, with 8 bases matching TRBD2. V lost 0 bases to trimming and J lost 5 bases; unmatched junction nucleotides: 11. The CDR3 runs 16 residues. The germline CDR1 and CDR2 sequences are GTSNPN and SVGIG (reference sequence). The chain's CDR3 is CAWSVVPAGVGETQYF. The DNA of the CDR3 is TGTGCCTGGAGTGTAGTACCAGCGGGGGTGGGGGAGACCCAGTACTTC. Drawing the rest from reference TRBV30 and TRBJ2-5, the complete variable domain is SQTIHQWPATLVQPVGSPLSLECTVEGTSNPNLYWYRQAAGRGLQLLFYSVGIGQISSEVPQNLSASRPQDRQFILSSKKLLLSDSGFYLCAWSVVPAGVGETQYFGPGTRLLVL.

As DNA, the CDR3 is TGCGCCAGCAGCCAAGATTACCCCCGACTAGCGGGGGGGGAGACCCAGTACTTC. Encoded protein: CASSQDYPRLAGGETQYF. This rearrangement joins TRBV4-3 to TRBJ2-5, with 14 bases matching TRBD2. Trimming took 0 bases from V and 5 from J; bases not matched to a gene: 8. The CDR3 sequence is 18 residues long. Germline V gene data show CDR1 as LGHNA and CDR2 as YSLEER.

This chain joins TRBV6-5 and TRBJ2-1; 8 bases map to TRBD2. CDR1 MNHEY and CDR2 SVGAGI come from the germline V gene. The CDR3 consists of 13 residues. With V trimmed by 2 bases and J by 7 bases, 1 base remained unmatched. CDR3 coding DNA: TGTGCCAGCAGTTACGCGGGAGGAAATGAGCAGTTCTTC. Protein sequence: CASSYAGGNEQFF.

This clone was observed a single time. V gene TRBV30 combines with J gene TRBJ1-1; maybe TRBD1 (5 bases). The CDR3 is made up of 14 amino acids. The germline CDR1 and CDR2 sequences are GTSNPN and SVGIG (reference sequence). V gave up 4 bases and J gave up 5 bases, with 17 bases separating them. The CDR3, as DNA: TGTGCCTGGAATCTCGGACATCCTGGGACTGAAGCTTTCTTT. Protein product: CAWNLGHPGTEAFF. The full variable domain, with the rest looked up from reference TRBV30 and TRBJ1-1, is SQTIHQWPATLVQPVGSPLSLECTVEGTSNPNLYWYRQAAGRGLQLLFYSVGIGQISSEVPQNLSASRPQDRQFILSSKKLLLSDSGFYLCAWNLGHPGTEAFFGQGTRLTVV.

In DNA form, the CDR3 reads TGCAGCGTTGAAGACTTTGGGCACGGGACAGGGGGGAGGAGAGGCTACACCTTC. This codes for CSVEDFGHGTGGRRGYTF. The chain carries TRBV29-1 and TRBJ1-2; 11 positions agree with TRBD1. V gave up 0 bases and J gave up 8 bases; unmatched junction bases: 17. This CDR3 spans 18 amino acids. In germline, CDR1 is SQVTM, CDR2 ANQGSEA.

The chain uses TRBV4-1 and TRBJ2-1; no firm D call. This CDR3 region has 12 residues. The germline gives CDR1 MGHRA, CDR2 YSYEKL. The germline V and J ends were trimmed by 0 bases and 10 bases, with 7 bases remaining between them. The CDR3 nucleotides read TGCGCCAGCAGCCAAGATTTACGGGAGCAGTTCTTC. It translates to CASSQDLREQFF.

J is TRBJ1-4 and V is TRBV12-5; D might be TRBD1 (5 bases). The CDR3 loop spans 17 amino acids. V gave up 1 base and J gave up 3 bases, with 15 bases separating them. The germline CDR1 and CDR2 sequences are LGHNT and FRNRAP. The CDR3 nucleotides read TGTGCTAGTGGTTTGGGGGTCGGGGGTAGAGCTAATGAAAAACTGTTTTTT. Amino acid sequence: CASGLGVGGRANEKLFF.

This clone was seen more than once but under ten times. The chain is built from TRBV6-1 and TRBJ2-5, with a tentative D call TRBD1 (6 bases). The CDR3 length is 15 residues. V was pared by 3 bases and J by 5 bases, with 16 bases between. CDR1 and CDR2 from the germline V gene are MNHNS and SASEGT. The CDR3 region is CASSEGDTDLETQYF. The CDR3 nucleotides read TGTGCCAGCAGTGAGGGGGACACGGATTTGGAGACCCAGTACTTC.

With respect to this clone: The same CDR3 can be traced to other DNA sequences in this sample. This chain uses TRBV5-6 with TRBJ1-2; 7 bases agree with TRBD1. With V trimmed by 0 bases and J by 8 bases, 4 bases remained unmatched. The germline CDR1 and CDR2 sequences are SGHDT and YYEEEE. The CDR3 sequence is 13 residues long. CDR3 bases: TGTGCCAGCAGCTTGGGACAGGGTGGAGGCTACACCTTC. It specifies CASSLGQGGGYTF.

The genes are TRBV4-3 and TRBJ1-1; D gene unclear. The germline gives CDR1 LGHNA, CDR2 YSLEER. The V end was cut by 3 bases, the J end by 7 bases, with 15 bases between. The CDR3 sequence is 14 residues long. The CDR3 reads CASSHIRSGNEAFF. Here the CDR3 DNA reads TGCGCCAGCAGCCATATAAGGAGCGGTAATGAAGCTTTCTTT.

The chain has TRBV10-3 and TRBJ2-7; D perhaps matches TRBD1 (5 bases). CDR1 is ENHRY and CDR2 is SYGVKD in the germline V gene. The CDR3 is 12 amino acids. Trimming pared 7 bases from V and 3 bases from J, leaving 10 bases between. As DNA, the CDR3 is TGTGCCATCACAGACAGCTTCTACGAGCAGTACTTC. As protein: CAITDSFYEQYF.

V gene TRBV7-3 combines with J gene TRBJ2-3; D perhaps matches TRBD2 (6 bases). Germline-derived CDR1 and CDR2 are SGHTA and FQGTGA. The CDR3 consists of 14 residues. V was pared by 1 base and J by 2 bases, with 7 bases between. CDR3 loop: CASSLRGDTDTQYF. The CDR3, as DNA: TGTGCCAGCAGCTTAAGGGGGGACACAGATACGCAGTATTTT.

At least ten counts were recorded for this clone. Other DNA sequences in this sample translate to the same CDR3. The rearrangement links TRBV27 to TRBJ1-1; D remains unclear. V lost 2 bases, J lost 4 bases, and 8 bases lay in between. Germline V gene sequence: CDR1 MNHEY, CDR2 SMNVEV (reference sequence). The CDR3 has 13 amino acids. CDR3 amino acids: CASSLGRGTEAFF. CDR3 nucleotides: TGTGCCAGCAGTTTAGGTCGGGGCACTGAAGCTTTCTTT.

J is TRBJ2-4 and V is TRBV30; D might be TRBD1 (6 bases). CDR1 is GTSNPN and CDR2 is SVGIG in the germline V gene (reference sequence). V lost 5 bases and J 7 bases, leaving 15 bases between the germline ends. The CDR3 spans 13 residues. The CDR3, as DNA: TGTGCCTGGCGTACAGGGCCGCGGAACATTCAGTACTTC. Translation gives CAWRTGPRNIQYF.

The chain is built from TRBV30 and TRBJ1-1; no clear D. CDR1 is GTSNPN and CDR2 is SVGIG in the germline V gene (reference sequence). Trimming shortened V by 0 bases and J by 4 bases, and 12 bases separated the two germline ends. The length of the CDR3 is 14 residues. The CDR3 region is CAWSVGVAGTEAFF. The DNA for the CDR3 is TGTGCCTGGAGTGTCGGGGTGGCCGGCACTGAAGCTTTCTTT.

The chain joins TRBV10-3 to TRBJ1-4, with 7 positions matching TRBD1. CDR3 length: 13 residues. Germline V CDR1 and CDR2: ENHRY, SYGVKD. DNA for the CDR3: TGTGCGACCTCGGACAGGTCTGCGGAAAAACTGTTTTTT. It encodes CATSDRSAEKLFF.

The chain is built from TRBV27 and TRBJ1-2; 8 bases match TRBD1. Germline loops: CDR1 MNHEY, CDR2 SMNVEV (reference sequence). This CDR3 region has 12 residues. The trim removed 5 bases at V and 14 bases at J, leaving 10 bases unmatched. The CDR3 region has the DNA TGTGCCAGCAGTACAGGGGGGACGTTTGAAACCTTC. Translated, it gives CASSTGGTFETF.

The CDR3: CASSLTVTGCGNQPQHF. Written as DNA, the CDR3 is TGTGCCAGCAGCTTAACGGTGACAGGGTGTGGCAATCAGCCCCAGCATTTT. The chain couples TRBV7-3 to TRBJ1-5; 7 bases match TRBD1. Germline V CDR1 and CDR2: SGHTA, FQGTGA. With 0 bases clipped from V and 2 bases from J, the junction kept 7 bases outside the gene matches. There are 17 residues in the CDR3.

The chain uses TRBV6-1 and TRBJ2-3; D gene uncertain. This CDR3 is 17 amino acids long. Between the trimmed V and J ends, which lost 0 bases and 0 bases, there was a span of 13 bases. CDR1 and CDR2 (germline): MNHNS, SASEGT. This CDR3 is CASSEAFVETSTDTQYF. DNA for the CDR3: TGTGCCAGCAGTGAAGCCTTTGTAGAGACTAGCACAGATACGCAGTATTTT.

CDR3 sequence reads: CASSVTGRMNTEAFF. The DNA for the CDR3 is TGTGCCAGCAGTGTGACAGGGCGGATGAACACTGAAGCTTTCTTT. The V call is TRBV2, the J call TRBJ1-1; 7 bases fit TRBD1. The V and J ends lost 4 bases and 0 bases, in that order; junction bases with no gene match: 5. Looked up from germline, CDR1 is SNHLY and CDR2 is FYNNEI. The CDR3 consists of 15 residues.

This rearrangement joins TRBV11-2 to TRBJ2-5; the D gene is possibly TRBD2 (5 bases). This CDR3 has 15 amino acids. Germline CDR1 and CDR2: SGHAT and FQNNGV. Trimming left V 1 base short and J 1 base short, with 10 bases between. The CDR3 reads CASSLAPGFQETQYF. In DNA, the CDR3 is TGTGCCAGCAGCTTAGCTCCGGGGTTCCAAGAGACCCAGTACTTC.

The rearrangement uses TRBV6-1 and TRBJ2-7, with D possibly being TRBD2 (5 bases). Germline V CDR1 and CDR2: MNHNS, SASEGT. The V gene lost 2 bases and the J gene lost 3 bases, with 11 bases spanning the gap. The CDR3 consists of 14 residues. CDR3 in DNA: TGTGCCAGCAGTGAAACGGGGAATGGCTACGAGCAGTACTTC. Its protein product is CASSETGNGYEQYF.

CDR3 coding DNA: TGTGCCAGCAGTTTATCGCTAGCGGGAGAATACGAGCAGTACTTC. The encoded protein is CASSLSLAGEYEQYF. The chain carries TRBV27 and TRBJ2-7; 10 bases fit TRBD2. Germline V CDR1 and CDR2: MNHEY, SMNVEV (reference sequence). The CDR3 totals 15 residues. Losses at the gene ends were 0 bases for V and 4 bases for J; bases not matched to a gene: 3.

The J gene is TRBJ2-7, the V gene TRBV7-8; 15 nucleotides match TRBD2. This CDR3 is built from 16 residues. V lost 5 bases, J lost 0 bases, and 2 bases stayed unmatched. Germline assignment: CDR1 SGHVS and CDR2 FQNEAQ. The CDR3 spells CASSQGLAGGSYEQYF. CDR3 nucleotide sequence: TGTGCCAGCAGCCAGGGACTAGCGGGGGGCTCCTACGAGCAGTACTTC.

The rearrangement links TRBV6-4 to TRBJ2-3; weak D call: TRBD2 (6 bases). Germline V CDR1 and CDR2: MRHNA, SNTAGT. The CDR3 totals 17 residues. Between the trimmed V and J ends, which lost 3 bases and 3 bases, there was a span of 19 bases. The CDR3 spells CASSETWREKGTDTQYF. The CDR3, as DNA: TGTGCCAGCAGTGAAACGTGGCGGGAAAAGGGAACAGATACGCAGTATTTT.

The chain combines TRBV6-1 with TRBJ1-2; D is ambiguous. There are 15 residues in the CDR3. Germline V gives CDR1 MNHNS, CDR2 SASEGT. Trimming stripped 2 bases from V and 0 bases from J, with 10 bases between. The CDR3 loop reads CASSETDVANYGYTF. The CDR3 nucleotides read TGTGCCAGCAGTGAAACAGACGTAGCTAACTATGGCTACACCTTC.

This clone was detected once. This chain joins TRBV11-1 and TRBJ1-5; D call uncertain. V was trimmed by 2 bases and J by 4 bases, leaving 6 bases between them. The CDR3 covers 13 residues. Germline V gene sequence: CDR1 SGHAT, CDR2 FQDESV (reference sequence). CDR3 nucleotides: TGTGCCAGCAGCTTACACTCAAATCAGCCCCAGCATTTT. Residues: CASSLHSNQPQHF. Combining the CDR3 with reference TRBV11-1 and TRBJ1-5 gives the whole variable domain EAEVAQSPRYKITEKSQAVAFWCDPISGHATLYWYRQILGQGPELLVQFQDESVVDDSQLPKDRFSAERLKGVDSTLKIQPAELGDSAMYLCASSLHSNQPQHFGDGTRLSIL.

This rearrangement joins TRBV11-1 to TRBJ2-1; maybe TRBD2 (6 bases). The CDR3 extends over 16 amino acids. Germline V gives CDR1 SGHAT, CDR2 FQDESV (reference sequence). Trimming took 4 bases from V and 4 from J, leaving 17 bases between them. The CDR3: CASSSPGLKSYNEQFF. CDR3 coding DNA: TGTGCCAGCAGCTCCCCGGGACTCAAATCATACAATGAGCAGTTCTTC.

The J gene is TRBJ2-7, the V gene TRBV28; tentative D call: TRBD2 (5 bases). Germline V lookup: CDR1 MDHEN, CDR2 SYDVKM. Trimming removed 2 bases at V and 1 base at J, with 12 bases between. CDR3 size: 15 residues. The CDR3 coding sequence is TGTGCCAGCAGTTTAAGAGGCGGCGGGTCCTACGAGCAGTACTTC. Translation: CASSLRGGGSYEQYF. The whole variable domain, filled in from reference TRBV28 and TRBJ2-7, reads DVKVTQSSRYLVKRTGEKVFLECVQDMDHENMFWYRQDPGLGLRLIYFSYDVKMKEKGDIPEGYSVSREKKERFSLILESASTNQTSMYLCASSLRGGGSYEQYFGPGTRLTVT.

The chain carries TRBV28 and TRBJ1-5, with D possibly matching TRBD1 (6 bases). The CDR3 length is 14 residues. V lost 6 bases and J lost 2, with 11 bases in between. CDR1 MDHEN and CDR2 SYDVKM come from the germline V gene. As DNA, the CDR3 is TGTGCCAGCAGCGCCAGGGGTGGCAATCAGCCCCAGCATTTT. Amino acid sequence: CASSARGGNQPQHF.

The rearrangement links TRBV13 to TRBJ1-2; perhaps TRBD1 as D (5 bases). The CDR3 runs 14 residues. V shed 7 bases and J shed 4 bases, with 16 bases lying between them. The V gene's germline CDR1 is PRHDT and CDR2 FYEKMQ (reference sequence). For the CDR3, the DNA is TGTGCCAGCACAGAAGGGCAGGGTAGCTATGGCTACACCTTC. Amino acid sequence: CASTEGQGSYGYTF.